This T cell receptor beta chain was observed in a study of blood T cell repertoires in COVID-19. Study-wide background: There were acute and convalescent COVID-19 samples, and they came from the United States, Italy and Spain. From T cells, B-cell-depleted T cells, or PBMCs came the material, which was cDNA or gDNA.

The authors' processing: Scientists estimated how many nucleated cells there were by amplifying reference gene primers. Sequencing was performed with immunoSEQ multiplex PCR; in TCRdb, only in-frame clones are kept and a portion is missing. V and J calls and clone size are copied from that table; D and trimming were computed from the DNA. The table includes 250,000 to 300,000 clones, approximately 80% detected once. The sequenced sample was peripheral blood. The clonotype originates from a woman in her sixties with active or convalescent COVID-19.

CDR3 DNA sequence: TGTGCCAGTACGAACGGGGGAACATCACCCCTCCACTTT. It translates to CASTNGGTSPLHF. The V gene is TRBV19, the J gene TRBJ1-6, with D maybe TRBD1 (5 bases). Looked up from germline, CDR1 is LNHDA and CDR2 is SQIVND (reference sequence). The CDR3 extends over 13 amino acids. V was shortened by 7 bases and J by 10 bases, with 14 bases between the two germline ends.